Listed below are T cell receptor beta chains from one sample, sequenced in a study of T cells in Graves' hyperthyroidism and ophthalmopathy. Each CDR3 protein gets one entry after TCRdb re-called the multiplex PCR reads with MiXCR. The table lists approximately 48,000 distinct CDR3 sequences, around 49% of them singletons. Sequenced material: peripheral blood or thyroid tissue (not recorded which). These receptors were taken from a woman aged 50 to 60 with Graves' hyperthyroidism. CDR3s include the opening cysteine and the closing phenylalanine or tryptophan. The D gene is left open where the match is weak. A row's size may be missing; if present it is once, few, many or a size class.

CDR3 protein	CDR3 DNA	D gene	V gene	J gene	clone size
CASSLVGSSYEQYF	TGTGCCAGCAGCTTGGTTGGGAGCTCCTACGAGCAGTACTTC	.	TRBV7-2	TRBJ2-7	.
CSGESGRWYEQYF	TGCAGTGGGGAGAGCGGGAGGTGGTACGAGCAGTACTTC	TRBD2	TRBV20-1	TRBJ2-7	.
CASSLVRLAGGLDGQDTQYF	TGTGCCAGCAGCTTGGTTCGACTAGCGGGAGGGTTAGACGGCCAAGATACGCAGTATTTT	TRBD2	TRBV5-8	TRBJ2-3	many
CASSQPGLAGHEQYF	TGTGCCAGCAGCCAACCGGGACTAGCGGGACACGAGCAGTACTTC	TRBD2	TRBV7-6	TRBJ2-7	.
CATSSPQGRGVGTDTQYF	TGTGCCACCAGCAGTCCCCAGGGTCGGGGAGTCGGTACAGATACGCAGTATTTT	.	TRBV15	TRBJ2-3	.
CSARDQGGEGEKLFF	TGCAGTGCTAGAGATCAGGGTGGGGAGGGTGAAAAACTGTTTTTT	.	TRBV20-1	TRBJ1-4	.
CASSFTGSNQPQHF	TGTGCCAGCAGTTTTACAGGGAGCAATCAGCCCCAGCATTTT	.	TRBV10-3	TRBJ1-5	.
CACSEDEGLNSPLHF	TGTGCCTGCAGCGAAGATGAGGGATTAAATTCACCCCTCCACTTT	.	TRBV4-1	TRBJ1-6	.
CSARDLVTEAFF	TGCAGTGCTAGAGATTTGGTGACTGAAGCTTTCTTT	.	TRBV20-1	TRBJ1-1	many
CASSYGTREQYF	TGTGCCAGCAGTTACGGGACTCGAGAGCAGTACTTC	.	TRBV6-5	TRBJ2-7	.
CSVHAGGETQYF	TGCAGCGTTCACGCGGGAGGAGAGACCCAGTACTTC	TRBD2	TRBV29-1	TRBJ2-5	many
CASSHIDSPLHF	TGTGCCAGCAGTCATATCGATTCACCCCTCCACTTT	.	TRBV28	TRBJ1-6	many
CSATNLNTEAFF	TGCAGCGCTACGAATTTGAACACTGAAGCTTTCTTT	.	TRBV29-1	TRBJ1-1	.
CASSLGPNYRGNYGYTF	TGTGCCAGCAGCTTAGGGCCTAACTACAGGGGAAACTATGGCTACACCTTC	TRBD1	TRBV7-2	TRBJ1-2	.
CASSLDRGPEAFF	TGTGCCAGCAGTCTCGACAGGGGGCCTGAAGCTTTCTTT	TRBD1	TRBV7-8	TRBJ1-1	.
CGAASGTTNTGELFF	TGCGGTGCCGCTTCCGGGACAACGAACACCGGGGAGCTGTTTTTT	.	TRBV20-1	TRBJ2-2	many
CASSRIGLQGGDEQYF	TGTGCCAGCAGCCGAATTGGCTTACAGGGGGGGGACGAGCAGTACTTC	.	TRBV27	TRBJ2-7	many
CATSRDLAGGPEETQYF	TGTGCCACCAGCAGGGACTTAGCGGGAGGGCCGGAAGAGACCCAGTACTTC	TRBD2	TRBV15	TRBJ2-5	.
CASSLPLQGLDNQPQHF	TGTGCCAGCAGTTTACCCCTACAGGGGTTAGACAATCAGCCCCAGCATTTT	TRBD1	TRBV28	TRBJ1-5	many
CATSDKGLAGGGAETQYF	TGTGCCACCAGTGACAAGGGACTAGCGGGAGGGGGAGCAGAGACCCAGTACTTC	TRBD2	TRBV24-1	TRBJ2-5	many
CASSFPPGQGVKQYF	TGTGCCAGCAGCTTTCCCCCGGGACAGGGGGTTAAGCAGTACTTC	TRBD1	TRBV7-2	TRBJ2-7	.
CASSHGRLHF	TGTGCCAGCAGCCACGGACGCCTCCACTTT	.	TRBV4-2	TRBJ1-6	once
CASSIEDRRAEAFF	TGTGCCAGTAGTATAGAGGACAGGAGAGCTGAAGCTTTCTTT	TRBD1	TRBV19	TRBJ1-1	.
CASSEFGGSYGYTF	TGTGCCAGCAGTGAATTTGGGGGGAGCTATGGCTACACCTTC	.	TRBV25-1	TRBJ1-2	.
CATSDPGTASQETQYF	TGTGCCACCAGTGATCCAGGGACAGCATCTCAAGAGACCCAGTACTTC	TRBD1	TRBV24-1	TRBJ2-5	many
CASSLQGQRGADTQYF	TGTGCCAGCAGCTTGCAGGGACAGAGGGGGGCAGATACGCAGTATTTT	.	TRBV5-4	TRBJ2-3	many
CATSRGQVVNTEAFF	TGTGCCACCAGCCGAGGACAGGTCGTGAACACTGAAGCTTTCTTT	TRBD1	TRBV15	TRBJ1-1	medium-sized
CASSPQGAVKTQYF	TGTGCCAGCAGCCCCCAGGGGGCGGTGAAGACCCAGTACTTC	TRBD1	TRBV7-3	TRBJ2-5	once
CASSLVGAITDTQYF	TGTGCCAGCAGCTTAGTCGGGGCGATCACAGATACGCAGTATTTT	.	TRBV5-4	TRBJ2-3	many
CAWNRQGGYEQYF	TGTGCCTGGAACCGACAGGGAGGCTACGAGCAGTACTTC	.	TRBV30	TRBJ2-7	many
CASSLLAGIYEQYF	TGTGCCAGCAGCTTACTAGCGGGAATCTACGAGCAGTACTTC	TRBD2	TRBV7-2	TRBJ2-7	.
CASRGPGYTF	TGTGCCAGCCGCGGGCCCGGCTACACCTTC	.	TRBV7-9	TRBJ1-2	.
CASSQESGSAEQYF	TGTGCCAGCAGCCAAGAAAGCGGGAGTGCCGAGCAGTACTTC	TRBD2	TRBV14	TRBJ2-7	many
CASRSGARIYGYTF	TGTGCCAGCCGATCAGGAGCCAGAATCTATGGCTACACCTTC	.	TRBV2	TRBJ1-2	.
CASSQGFGATGNQPQHF	TGTGCCAGCAGCCAAGGGTTCGGGGCGACGGGCAATCAGCCCCAGCATTTT	.	TRBV3-1	TRBJ1-5	many
CASSPQGGQPQHF	TGTGCCAGCAGCCCCCAGGGAGGACAGCCCCAGCATTTT	.	TRBV7-9	TRBJ1-5	many
CATLGGWNTEAFF	TGTGCCACCTTAGGGGGATGGAACACTGAAGCTTTCTTT	.	TRBV15	TRBJ1-1	many
CASSFYICSAAGTDLHETQYF	.	.	TRBV7-9	TRBJ2-5	.
CAIGTGPNTEAFF	TGTGCCATCGGGACAGGGCCAAACACTGAAGCTTTCTTT	TRBD1	TRBV10-3	TRBJ1-1	.
CAISAQGAQGNYGYTF	TGTGCCATCAGTGCGCAGGGGGCGCAGGGGAACTATGGCTACACCTTC	TRBD1	TRBV10-3	TRBJ1-2	.
CASSHQTGANTEAFF	TGTGCCAGCAGCCACCAGACAGGGGCGAACACTGAAGCTTTCTTT	TRBD1	TRBV4-2	TRBJ1-1	.
CASSLGGPPDLYGYTF	TGTGCCAGCAGCTTAGGGGGGCCCCCAGACCTTTATGGCTACACCTTC	.	TRBV7-3	TRBJ1-2	many
CAWSRGIYGYTF	TGTGCCTGGAGCCGAGGAATCTATGGCTACACCTTC	.	TRBV30	TRBJ1-2	many
CASSLGDRGGNQPQHF	TGTGCCAGCAGCCTAGGGGACAGGGGTGGCAATCAGCCCCAGCATTTT	TRBD1	TRBV12-3/TRBV12-4	TRBJ1-5	many
CASGQGANEQYF	TGCGCCAGCGGACAGGGGGCCAACGAGCAGTACTTC	TRBD1	TRBV10-2	TRBJ2-7	.
CASSLGRTNTEAF	TGTGCCAGCAGCTTAGGGCGGACGAACACTGAAGCTTTC	.	TRBV7-9	TRBJ2-6	.
CAWTRDTLVAEAFF	TGTGCCTGGACCCGGGACACATTAGTCGCTGAAGCTTTCTTT	.	TRBV30	TRBJ1-1	many
CASSDSGGTYNEKLFF	TGTGCCAGCAGTGATTCGGGGGGCACCTATAATGAAAAACTGTTTTTT	.	TRBV2	TRBJ1-4	few
CASSIARTDYGYTF	TGTGCCAGTAGTATAGCTAGGACGGATTATGGCTACACCTTC	.	TRBV19	TRBJ1-2	many
CAISWGHRANVLTF	TGTGCCATCAGTTGGGGACACCGGGCCAACGTCCTGACTTTC	.	TRBV10-3	TRBJ2-6	once
CSASGGGNYEQYF	TGCAGTGCTAGCGGCGGAGGGAACTACGAGCAGTACTTC	.	TRBV20-1	TRBJ2-7	.
CSARTGGEQYF	TGCAGTGCGAGGACAGGGGGCGAGCAGTACTTC	TRBD1	TRBV20-1	TRBJ2-7	.
CASSLDPPGGTDTQYF	TGTGCCAGCAGTCTCGATCCCCCGGGAGGGACAGATACGCAGTATTTT	TRBD2	TRBV7-2	TRBJ2-3	many
CASSVAPTSGNYEQYF	TGTGCCAGCAGCGTAGCTCCGACTAGCGGGAACTACGAGCAGTACTTC	TRBD2	TRBV9	TRBJ2-7	few
CSVETVYGYTF	TGCAGCGTTGAAACAGTCTATGGCTACACCTTC	.	TRBV29-1	TRBJ1-2	few
CASSLGVGARGYTF	TGTGCCAGCAGTTTAGGCGTCGGGGCACGAGGCTACACCTTC	.	TRBV2	TRBJ1-2	.
CASRLAGYYEQYF	TGTGCCAGCAGACTAGCGGGTTACTACGAGCAGTACTTC	TRBD2	TRBV28	TRBJ2-7	.
CSVLTGPYGYTF	TGCAGCGTTTTGACAGGCCCCTATGGCTACACCTTC	.	TRBV29-1	TRBJ1-2	.